This T cell receptor beta chain was sequenced for a study of blood T cells in healthy people across ages. Findings of the study overall: There was no known CMV status for donors, so expanded clonotype changes were possibly confounded.

The CDR3 extends over 14 amino acids. Germline V gene sequence: CDR1 SQVTM, CDR2 ANQGSEA. Trimming took off 7 bases at V and 4 bases at J, with 16 bases between the two ends. Extracted total RNA amounted to at least 5.5 micrograms for each sample. For this clonotype: Its antigen is currently unknown. A clone one base away is much larger, so this may be a read error.

A second PCR, run for about 7 to 11 cycles, used a sample-barcoded 5' primer plus a J-beta primer mix. From each sample, at least 3 million paired-end reads containing CDR3 were obtained. Each CDR3 protein gets one entry after TCRdb re-called the 5' RACE reads with MiXCR. Here the sample spans under 1 million distinct CDR3 sequences, more than 40% being singletons. J is TRBJ1-4 and V is TRBV29-1; D is undetermined. Sequenced material: blood. The sequence was collected from a man in his fifties or sixties in good health. The CDR3 nucleotides read TGCAGCGCTCTGCTGACGGGGAGTAATGAAAAACTGTTTTTT. Protein: CSALLTGSNEKLFF.